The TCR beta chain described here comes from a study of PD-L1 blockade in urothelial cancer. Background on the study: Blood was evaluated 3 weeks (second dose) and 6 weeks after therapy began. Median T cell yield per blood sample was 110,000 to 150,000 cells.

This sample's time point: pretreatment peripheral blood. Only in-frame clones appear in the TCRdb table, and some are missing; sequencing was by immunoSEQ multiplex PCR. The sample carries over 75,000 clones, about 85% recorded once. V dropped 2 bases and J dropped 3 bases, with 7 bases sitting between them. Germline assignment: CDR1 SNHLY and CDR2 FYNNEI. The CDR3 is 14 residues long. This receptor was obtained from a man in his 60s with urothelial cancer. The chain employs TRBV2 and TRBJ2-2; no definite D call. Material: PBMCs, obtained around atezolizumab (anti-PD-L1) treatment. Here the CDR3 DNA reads TGTGCCAGCAGTGAACCGAGAGACACCGGGGAGCTGTTTTTT. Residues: CASSEPRDTGELFF.